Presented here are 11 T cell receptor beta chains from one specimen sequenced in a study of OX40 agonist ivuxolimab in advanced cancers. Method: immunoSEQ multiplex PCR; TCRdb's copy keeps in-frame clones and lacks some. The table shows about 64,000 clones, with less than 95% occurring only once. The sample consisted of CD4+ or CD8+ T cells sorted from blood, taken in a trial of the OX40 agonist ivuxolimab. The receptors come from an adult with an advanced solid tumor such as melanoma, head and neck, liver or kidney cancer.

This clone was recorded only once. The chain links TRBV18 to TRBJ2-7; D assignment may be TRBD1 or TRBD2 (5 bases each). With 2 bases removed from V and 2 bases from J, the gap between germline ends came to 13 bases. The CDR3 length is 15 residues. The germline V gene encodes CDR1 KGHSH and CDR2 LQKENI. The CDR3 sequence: CASSPGAGLTYEQYF. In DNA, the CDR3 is TGTGCCAGCTCACCAGGGGCGGGCCTCACCTACGAGCAGTACTTC. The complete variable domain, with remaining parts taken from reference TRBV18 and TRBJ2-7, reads NAGVMQNPRHLVRRRGQEARLRCSPMKGHSHVYWYRQLPEEGLKFMVYLQKENIIDESGMPKERFSAEFPKEGPSILRIQQVVRGDSAAYFCASSPGAGLTYEQYFGPGTRLTVT.

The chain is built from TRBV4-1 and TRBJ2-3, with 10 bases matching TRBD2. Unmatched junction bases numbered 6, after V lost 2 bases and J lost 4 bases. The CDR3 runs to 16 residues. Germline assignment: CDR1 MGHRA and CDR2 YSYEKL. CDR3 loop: CASSQWVAGGPDTQYF. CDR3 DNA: TGCGCCAGCAGCCAATGGGTAGCGGGAGGACCAGATACGCAGTATTTT.

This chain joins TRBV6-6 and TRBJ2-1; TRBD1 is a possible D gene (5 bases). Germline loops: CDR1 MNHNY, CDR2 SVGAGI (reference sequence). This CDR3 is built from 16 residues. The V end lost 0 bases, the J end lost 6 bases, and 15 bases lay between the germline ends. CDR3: CASSYSGRVITNEQFF. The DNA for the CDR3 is TGTGCCAGCAGTTACTCGGGCAGGGTCATTACCAATGAGCAGTTCTTC.

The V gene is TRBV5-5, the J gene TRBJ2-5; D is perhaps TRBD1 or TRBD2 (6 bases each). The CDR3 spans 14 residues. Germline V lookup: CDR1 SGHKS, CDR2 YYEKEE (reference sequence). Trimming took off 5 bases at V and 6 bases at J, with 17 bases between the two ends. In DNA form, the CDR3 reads TGTGCCAGCAGTATCGACGGGGGCGCCCAGACCCAGTACTTC. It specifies CASSIDGGAQTQYF. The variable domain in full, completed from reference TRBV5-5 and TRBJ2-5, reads DAGVTQSPTHLIKTRGQQVTLRCSPISGHKSVSWYQQVLGQGPQFIFQYYEKEERGRGNFPDRFSARQFPNYSSELNVNALLLGDSALYLCASSIDGGAQTQYFGPGTRLLVL.

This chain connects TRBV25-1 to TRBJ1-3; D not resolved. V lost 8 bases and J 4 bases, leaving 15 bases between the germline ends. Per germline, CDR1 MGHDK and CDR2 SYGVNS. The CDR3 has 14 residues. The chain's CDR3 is CASVPVGRGNTIYF. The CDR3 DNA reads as TGTGCCAGCGTGCCAGTGGGGAGAGGAAACACCATATATTTT.

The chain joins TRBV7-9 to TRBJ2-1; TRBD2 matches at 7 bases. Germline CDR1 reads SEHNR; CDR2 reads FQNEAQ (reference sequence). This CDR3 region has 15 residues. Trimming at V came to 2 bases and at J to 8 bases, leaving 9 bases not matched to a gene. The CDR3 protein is CASSLYKREGDEQFF. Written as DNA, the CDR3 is TGTGCCAGCAGCTTATACAAGCGGGAAGGCGATGAGCAGTTCTTC.

The CDR3 reads CASREQGWSTDTQYF. CDR3 nucleotides: TGTGCCAGCAGGGAACAGGGTTGGAGCACAGATACGCAGTATTTT. This chain connects TRBV2 to TRBJ2-3, with D possibly matching TRBD1 (6 bases). Looked up from germline, CDR1 is SNHLY and CDR2 is FYNNEI. This CDR3 is built from 15 residues. V was trimmed by 6 bases and J by 0 bases, leaving 13 bases between them.

The CDR3 DNA is TGTGCCAGCAGCTTACAAGCTTACGAGCAGTACTTC. Encoded protein: CASSLQAYEQYF. The chain combines TRBV7-2 with TRBJ2-7; D gene ambiguous. There are 12 residues in the CDR3. The V gene's germline CDR1 is SGHTA and CDR2 FQGNSA. Trimming took off 2 bases at V and 4 bases at J, with 6 bases between the two ends.

This chain's CDR3 is CASSDQGAGVEGNKNIQYF. The CDR3 region has the DNA TGCGCCAGCAGTGACCAGGGGGCGGGAGTTGAGGGGAACAAAAACATTCAGTACTTC. This sequence joins TRBV10-2 and TRBJ2-4, with a possible D match to TRBD1 (8 bases). V lost 3 bases and J lost 3, with 24 bases in between. The CDR3 contains 19 residues. In germline, CDR1 is WSHSY, CDR2 SAAADI.

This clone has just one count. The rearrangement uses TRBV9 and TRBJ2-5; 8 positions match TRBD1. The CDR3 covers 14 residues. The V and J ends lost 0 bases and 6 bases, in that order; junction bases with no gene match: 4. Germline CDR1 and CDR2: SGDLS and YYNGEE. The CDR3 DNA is TGTGCCAGCAGCGTAGGACAGGGGACTCAGACCCAGTACTTC. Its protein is CASSVGQGTQTQYF.

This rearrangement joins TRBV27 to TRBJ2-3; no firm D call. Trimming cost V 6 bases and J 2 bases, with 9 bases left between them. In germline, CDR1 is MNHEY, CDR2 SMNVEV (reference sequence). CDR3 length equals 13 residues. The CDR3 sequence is CASSKINTDTQYF. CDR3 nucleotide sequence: TGTGCCAGCAGCAAAATTAACACAGATACGCAGTATTTT.